This T cell receptor beta chain was documented in a study of T cell repertoires in cytomegalovirus infection. General study results and limits: Within the response measured ex vivo, HLA-C-restricted CMV-specific TCR beta clonotypes were dominant.

Trimming removed 1 base from V and 0 bases from J, with 10 bases in between. This CDR3 comprises 17 residues. Germline CDR1 reads SGHTA; CDR2 reads FQGTGA. On this clonotype: Its antigen is undetermined.

TCRdb passed the reads through MiXCR, listing each CDR3 protein once. The sample holds some 680,000 distinct CDR3 sequences, 35% seen once. The rearrangement uses TRBV7-3 and TRBJ2-6; either TRBD1 or TRBD2 may fit D (5 bases each). This sequence was found in a human donor in good health (CMV status not recorded). Some clones in this sample may be carry-over from other donors' samples. The specimen was PBMCs. The CDR3 DNA is TGTGCCAGCAGCTTAATGGCAGGGAGCTCTGGGGCCAACGTCCTGACTTTC. Amino acids: CASSLMAGSSGANVLTF.